The 28 T cell receptor beta chains below come from one sample, sequenced in a study of CD8 T cells in Susac syndrome (dated by TCRdb to the late 2010s). Libraries were constructed by the immunoSEQ multiplex PCR assay. RNA was extracted using the RNeasy kit, and roughly 0.45 to 1 ug of the RNA was reverse transcribed with random hexamers. TCRdb's own reprocessing of the public reads used fastp at Q25 and MiXCR and kept productive beta chains. CDR3 protein sequences are deduplicated, and each keeps its most common genes and DNA. The sample includes under 200,000 distinct CDR3 sequences, with approximately 94% observed a single time. In total, the top ten clones hold approximately 0.089% of the sample. What was sequenced was CD4+ T cells from PBMCs. Receptor source: a human donor with Susac syndrome.

This chain connects TRBV20-1 to TRBJ1-4, with D possibly TRBD1 on 5 matching bases. The germline CDR1 and CDR2 sequences are DFQATT and SNEGSKA (reference sequence). Trimming shortened V by 6 bases and J by 6 bases, and 20 bases separated the two germline ends. CDR3 length: 15 residues. CDR3 protein: CSALRAAISDEKLFF. The CDR3 DNA follows: TGCAGTGCCCTCAGGGCAGCGATAAGCGATGAAAAACTGTTTTTT.

The chain recombines TRBV10-3 with TRBJ2-2; D not certain. V was trimmed by 6 bases and J by 5 bases, leaving 4 bases between them. CDR1 and CDR2 (germline): ENHRY, SYGVKD. This CDR3 is 11 amino acids long. CDR3 bases: TGTGCCATCAGAGAAACCGGGGAGCTGTTTTTT. This codes for CAIRETGELFF.

This chain joins TRBV27 and TRBJ2-3, with 7 bases fitting TRBD2. Germline V lookup: CDR1 MNHEY, CDR2 SMNVEV (reference sequence). CDR3 size: 15 residues. J lost 2 bases, V lost 7 bases, and 9 bases had no gene match. CDR3 in amino acids: CASNKRGVNTDTQYF. The DNA of the CDR3 is TGTGCCAGCAATAAACGGGGGGTTAACACAGATACGCAGTATTTT.

As for this clonotype: Relative to the germline gene, one junction end is altered; a read error may explain this. CDR3 region: CASRQFNTEAFF. The CDR3 DNA follows: TGTGCCAGCCGCCAGTTTAACACTGAAGCTTTCTTT. The chain employs TRBV3-1 and TRBJ1-1, with D hard to call. Germline CDR1 and CDR2: LGHDT and YNNKEL (reference sequence). The CDR3 has 12 residues.

The gene calls are TRBV10-3 and TRBJ2-5; D gene unclear. Germline CDR1 reads ENHRY; CDR2 reads SYGVKD. The CDR3 contains 14 residues. Trimming stripped 4 bases from V and 2 bases from J, with 11 bases between. CDR3 residues: CAISASVEQETQYF. Here the CDR3 DNA reads TGTGCCATCAGTGCATCGGTAGAACAAGAGACCCAGTACTTC.

V usage is TRBV3-1 and J usage is TRBJ2-1; 10 positions agree with TRBD2. Germline CDR1 LGHDT, CDR2 YNNKEL (reference sequence). This CDR3 is 16 amino acids long. V lost 3 bases to trimming and J lost 9 bases; unmatched junction nucleotides: 11. This chain's CDR3 is CASSQLSGGASGEQFF. Written as DNA, the CDR3 is TGTGCCAGCAGCCAGTTGAGCGGGGGGGCTTCGGGTGAGCAGTTCTTC.

The J gene is TRBJ1-1, the V gene TRBV6-5; 9 bases are shared with TRBD1. The germline CDR1 and CDR2 sequences are MNHEY and SVGAGI. The CDR3 extends over 14 amino acids. V dropped 4 bases and J dropped 4; count of bases not matched to a gene: 4. The CDR3 region is CASSSTGGVTEAFF. For the CDR3, the DNA is TGTGCCAGCAGTTCAACAGGGGGCGTCACTGAAGCTTTCTTT.

This clonotype was seen just once. The chain couples TRBV4-2 to TRBJ1-4, with TRBD1 matching over 7 bases. V was clipped by 5 bases and J by 0 bases; unmatched bases: 12. The CDR3 is made up of 18 amino acids. CDR1 and CDR2 (germline): LGHNA, YNFKEQ. The CDR3 protein is CASSARTGEVATNEKLFF. The CDR3 DNA sequence: TGTGCCAGCAGCGCCCGGACAGGAGAGGTTGCAACTAATGAAAAACTGTTTTTT.

V gene TRBV12-3 or TRBV12-4 combines with J gene TRBJ1-6, with TRBD1 matching 8 bases. V lost 2 bases, J lost 6 bases, and 3 bases stayed unmatched. This CDR3 has 15 residues. CDR3 coding DNA: TGTGCCAGCAGTTTATTCCAGGGGGCTAATTCACCCCTCCACTTT. It translates to CASSLFQGANSPLHF.

The rearrangement joins TRBV6-2 or TRBV6-3 to TRBJ1-2; TRBD1 might be the D (5 bases). Trimming took off 6 bases at V and 4 bases at J, with 15 bases between the two ends. The germline V gene encodes CDR1 MNHEY and CDR2 SVGEGT. The CDR3 has 14 amino acids. The CDR3 is CASRRGDAIYGYTF. CDR3 DNA: TGTGCCAGCAGAAGAGGGGACGCGATCTATGGCTACACCTTC.

The count of this clonotype is one. The chain combines TRBV6-4 with TRBJ2-1; 7 bases are a match to TRBD2. V shed 2 bases, J shed 7 bases, and the junction held 14 bases outside the gene matches. The germline V gene encodes CDR1 MRHNA and CDR2 SNTAGT. CDR3 length: 17 amino acids. The CDR3: CASSDTPLWGTKNEQFF. The CDR3 DNA reads as TGTGCCAGCAGTGACACGCCACTCTGGGGGACTAAAAATGAGCAGTTCTTC.

The rearrangement uses TRBV20-1 and TRBJ2-2; 7 positions agree with TRBD2. Per the germline V gene, CDR1 is DFQATT and CDR2 is SNEGSKA (reference sequence). The CDR3 is 13 amino acids. With 6 bases clipped from V and 7 bases from J, the junction kept 8 bases outside the gene matches. The CDR3 bases are TGCAGTGCCCAACGGGGGGTAGTCGGGGAGCTGTTTTTT. Protein sequence: CSAQRGVVGELFF.

This chain links TRBV6-5 with TRBJ2-7; D gene ambiguous. This CDR3 has 13 amino acids. Trimming shortened V by 5 bases and J by 3 bases, and 11 bases separated the two germline ends. Germline V CDR1 and CDR2: MNHEY, SVGAGI. In DNA, the CDR3 is TGTGCCAGCAGTGGACGTGCCGACTACGAGCAGTACTTC. Amino acid sequence: CASSGRADYEQYF.

The V and J genes are TRBV5-6 and TRBJ2-7; D is perhaps TRBD2 (6 bases). The CDR3 extends over 12 amino acids. The germline gives CDR1 SGHDT, CDR2 YYEEEE. Trimming took 0 bases from V and 7 from J, leaving 8 bases between them. CDR3 amino acids: CASSLAAGEQYF. The CDR3 nucleotides read TGTGCCAGCAGCTTGGCCGCGGGGGAGCAGTACTTC.

The chain has TRBV5-8 and TRBJ1-2; the D gene is possibly TRBD1 (5 bases). V was cut by 4 bases and J by 3 bases, with 10 bases left in between. The CDR3 is made up of 13 amino acids. CDR1 is SGHTS and CDR2 is YDEGEE in the germline V gene. CDR3 in amino acids: CASSPLGDYGYTF. Written as DNA, the CDR3 is TGTGCCAGCAGCCCGTTAGGGGACTATGGCTACACCTTC.

The chain joins TRBV4-2 to TRBJ2-3; TRBD2 aligns across 8 bases. CDR3 length: 16 amino acids. The germline V gene has CDR1 LGHNA and CDR2 YNFKEQ. Trimming at V came to 3 bases and at J to 6 bases, leaving 11 bases not matched to a gene. The CDR3 here is CASSQANRGGGDTQYF. The CDR3 DNA is TGTGCCAGCAGCCAGGCTAATCGGGGGGGCGGTGATACGCAGTATTTT.

The CDR3, as DNA: TGTGCCAGCTCACAGGGGCAGTCCTACAATGAGCAGTTCTTC. Translated: CASSQGQSYNEQFF. The gene calls are TRBV18 and TRBJ2-1; D perhaps matches TRBD1 (5 bases). The CDR3 totals 14 residues. Germline V gives CDR1 KGHSH, CDR2 LQKENI. Trimming took off 4 bases at V and 1 base at J, with 8 bases between the two ends.

The chain is built from TRBV6-1 and TRBJ1-2; D might be TRBD1 (6 bases). Germline V CDR1 and CDR2: MNHNS, SASEGT. The CDR3 runs to 13 residues. V was shortened by 5 bases and J by 10 bases, with 17 bases between the two germline ends. The CDR3 DNA follows: TGTGCCAGCAGTATCGGACAGTTTAAGGACTACACCTTC. Residues: CASSIGQFKDYTF.

The rearrangement links TRBV4-2 to TRBJ2-5, with D maybe TRBD2 (5 bases). CDR1 LGHNA and CDR2 YNFKEQ come from the germline V gene. The CDR3 is made up of 13 amino acids. The V and J ends lost 1 base and 4 bases respectively, with 7 bases between them. The CDR3 DNA is TGTGCCAGCAGCCAAGCGGAGGTAGAGACCCAGTACTTC. As protein: CASSQAEVETQYF.

J is TRBJ1-5 and V is TRBV30; maybe TRBD1 (6 bases). With 3 bases removed from V and 7 bases from J, the gap between germline ends came to 22 bases. Germline CDR1 GTSNPN, CDR2 SVGIG (reference sequence). There are 16 residues in the CDR3. In DNA form, the CDR3 reads TGTGCCTGGAGGGGACGGGGGGGGCAGGGAGACCAGCCCCAGCATTTT. Translated, it gives CAWRGRGGQGDQPQHF.

The rearrangement uses TRBV29-1 and TRBJ2-2; D is perhaps TRBD2 (5 bases). The CDR3 totals 14 residues. The germline V and J ends were trimmed by 6 bases and 5 bases, with 16 bases remaining between them. Germline V gene sequence: CDR1 SQVTM, CDR2 ANQGSEA. This chain's CDR3 is CSVSYGVRTGELFF. CDR3 in DNA: TGCAGCGTGAGCTACGGGGTACGGACCGGGGAGCTGTTTTTT.

The chain couples TRBV14 to TRBJ1-1, with 7 nucleotides matching TRBD1. Germline V lookup: CDR1 SGHDN, CDR2 FVKESK. The ends lost 9 bases at V and 11 bases at J; junction bases unmatched: 18. The CDR3 is made up of 14 amino acids. The CDR3 is CASMTGTARLRAFF. CDR3 DNA sequence: TGTGCCAGTATGACTGGGACAGCCCGCCTGCGCGCTTTCTTT.

V gene TRBV29-1 combines with J gene TRBJ2-7; TRBD1 matches 8 bases. V shed 1 base and J 1 base; nucleotides not matched to a gene: 6. The CDR3 covers 15 residues. Per germline, CDR1 SQVTM and CDR2 ANQGSEA. CDR3 in DNA: TGCAGCGTTGAAGTCTGGGGACAGGTGTCCTACGAGCAGTACTTC. Amino acid sequence: CSVEVWGQVSYEQYF.

The genes are TRBV28 and TRBJ2-7; 8 nucleotides line up with TRBD1. Unmatched junction bases numbered 11, after V lost 4 bases and J lost 3 bases. The CDR3 contains 16 residues. CDR1 MDHEN and CDR2 SYDVKM come from the germline V gene. The CDR3 DNA sequence: TGTGCCAGCAGTTACCCCGGGGGCAGGGGGCGCTACGAGCAGTACTTC. It is translated as CASSYPGGRGRYEQYF. Together with reference TRBV28 and TRBJ2-7, the CDR3 gives the full variable domain: DVKVTQSSRYLVKRTGEKVFLECVQDMDHENMFWYRQDPGLGLRLIYFSYDVKMKEKGDIPEGYSVSREKKERFSLILESASTNQTSMYLCASSYPGGRGRYEQYFGPGTRLTVT.

The V gene is TRBV6-5, the J gene TRBJ2-5; 7 bases are shared with TRBD2. The CDR3 totals 15 residues. Per the germline V gene, CDR1 is MNHEY and CDR2 is SVGAGI. Trimming at V came to 6 bases and at J to 4 bases, leaving 11 bases not matched to a gene. For the CDR3, the DNA is TGTGCCAGCAGCCCCGGGGCCAGCGGGGCAGAGACCCAGTACTTC. Its translation is CASSPGASGAETQYF.

The chain couples TRBV30 to TRBJ2-7; possibly TRBD2 for D (5 bases). Per germline, CDR1 GTSNPN and CDR2 SVGIG (reference sequence). This CDR3 contains 12 residues. The V end was cut by 1 base, the J end by 7 bases, with 11 bases between. CDR3 coding DNA: TGTGCCTGGAGTGGGGTTAGCGTTGAGCAGTACTTC. Translated, it gives CAWSGVSVEQYF.

This chain uses TRBV7-9 with TRBJ2-5; 7 nucleotides match TRBD1. Germline V gene lookup returns CDR1 SEHNR and CDR2 FQNEAQ (reference sequence). V gave up 6 bases and J gave up 3 bases; unmatched junction bases: 7. This CDR3 is 14 amino acids long. The CDR3 loop reads CASSWYGTEETQYF. Here the CDR3 DNA reads TGTGCCAGCAGTTGGTATGGGACAGAAGAGACCCAGTACTTC.

The chain uses TRBV20-1 and TRBJ2-7; a weak D match, TRBD1 (6 bases). The CDR3 runs 14 residues. Germline V gene lookup returns CDR1 DFQATT and CDR2 SNEGSKA (reference sequence). V was trimmed by 6 bases and J by 7 bases, leaving 22 bases between them. This CDR3 is CSATEDSRISEQYF. The CDR3, as DNA: TGCAGTGCCACGGAGGACAGTCGTATTAGTGAGCAGTACTTC.